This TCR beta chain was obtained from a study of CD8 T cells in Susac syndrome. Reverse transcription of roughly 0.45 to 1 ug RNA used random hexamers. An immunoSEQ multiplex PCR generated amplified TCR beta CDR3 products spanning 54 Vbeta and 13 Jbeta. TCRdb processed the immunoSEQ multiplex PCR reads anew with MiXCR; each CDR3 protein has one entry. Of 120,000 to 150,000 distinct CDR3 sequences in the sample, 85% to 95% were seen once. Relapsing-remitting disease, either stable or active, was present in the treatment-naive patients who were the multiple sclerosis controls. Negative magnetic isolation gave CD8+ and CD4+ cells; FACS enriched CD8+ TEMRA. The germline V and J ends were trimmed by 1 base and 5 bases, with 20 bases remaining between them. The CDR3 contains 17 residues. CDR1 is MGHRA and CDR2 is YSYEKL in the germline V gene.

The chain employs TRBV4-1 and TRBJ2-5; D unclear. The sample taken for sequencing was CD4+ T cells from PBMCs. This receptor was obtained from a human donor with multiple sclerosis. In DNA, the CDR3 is TGCGCCAGCAGCCAAGTTCCTCCCCCAGCCGGTAGGGAGACCCAGTACTTC. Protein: CASSQVPPPAGRETQYF.